Below, 9 T cell receptor beta chains from the same sample are listed, as sequenced in a study of cytomegalovirus exposure and HLA in healthy donors (dated by TCRdb to between 2016 and 2019). The library was obtained by the immunoSEQ multiplex PCR assay. For the multiplex PCR, a mixture combining 60 forward primers for TCR Vbeta segments and 13 reverse primers for TCR Jbeta segments was used. Held by TCRdb, this immuneACCESS table contains in-frame sequences only and omits some clones. Under half of the omission traces to an unresolved V gene where checked; the cause of the rest is unknown. This sample gives about 150,000 clones in total; about three quarters of them show up just once. The ten largest clonotypes hold 4% of the sample. Sequencing was performed on PBMCs. The receptors here all came from a woman aged 40 to 55 in good health and CMV-seronegative.

V is TRBV4-2 and J is TRBJ2-7; D may be TRBD1 (6 bases). The CDR3 extends over 14 amino acids. Per germline, CDR1 LGHNA and CDR2 YNFKEQ. Trimming cost V 3 bases and J 5 bases, with 14 bases left between them. The CDR3 loop is CASSQDTGRNEQYF. The CDR3 region has the DNA TGTGCCAGCAGCCAGGATACAGGGCGGAACGAGCAGTACTTC.

This chain's CDR3 is CASSLGQYYGYTF. The CDR3 nucleotides read TGTGCCAGCAGCTTAGGACAGTACTATGGCTACACCTTC. The V gene is TRBV7-9, the J gene TRBJ1-2; D is perhaps TRBD1 (5 bases). There are 13 residues in the CDR3. The V gene's germline CDR1 is SEHNR and CDR2 FQNEAQ (reference sequence). Trimming removed 1 base at V and 3 bases at J, with 6 bases between.

The rearrangement links TRBV5-4 to TRBJ1-3; 7 bases agree with TRBD1. Trimming at V came to 1 base and at J to 4 bases, leaving 5 bases not matched to a gene. The germline gives CDR1 SGHNT, CDR2 YYREEE (reference sequence). CDR3 length: 15 amino acids. The DNA for the CDR3 is TGTGCCAGCAGCTTGTACAGGGGTGGCGGAAACACCATATATTTT. This translates into CASSLYRGGGNTIYF.

The rearrangement uses TRBV5-1 and TRBJ2-2, with D tentatively TRBD1 (6 bases). Trimming removed 2 bases at V and 2 bases at J, with 10 bases between. Germline lookup yields CDR1 SGHRS and CDR2 YFSETQ. The CDR3 runs to 15 residues. The CDR3 region is CASSFWGPNTGELFF. In DNA form, the CDR3 reads TGCGCCAGCAGCTTCTGGGGGCCAAACACCGGGGAGCTGTTTTTT.

This chain joins TRBV10-3 and TRBJ2-3; 8 bases are shared with TRBD2. V was clipped by 8 bases and J by 6 bases; unmatched bases: 10. The germline V gene has CDR1 ENHRY and CDR2 SYGVKD. The CDR3 has 14 amino acids. This chain's CDR3 is CAIAVAGSGDTQYF. CDR3 sequence (DNA): TGTGCCATCGCCGTAGCGGGGTCCGGGGATACGCAGTATTTT.

This chain joins TRBV6-6 and TRBJ2-7; D perhaps matches TRBD2 (7 bases). The germline CDR1 and CDR2 sequences are MNHNY and SVGAGI (reference sequence). The V and J ends lost 5 bases and 4 bases respectively, with 21 bases between them. The CDR3 runs 16 residues. The CDR3 protein is CASSPTGAGAGYEQYF. The CDR3 DNA sequence: TGTGCCAGCAGTCCCACCGGGGCGGGGGCGGGGTACGAGCAGTACTTC.

V and J are TRBV27 and TRBJ1-1, with 7 nucleotides matching TRBD1. Per germline, CDR1 MNHEY and CDR2 SMNVEV (reference sequence). This CDR3 contains 14 residues. Trimming removed 6 bases from V and 1 base from J; junction bases left unmatched: 5. The CDR3, as DNA: TGTGCCAGCAGGATGAGGACAGGGAACACTGAAGCTTTCTTT. Translated: CASRMRTGNTEAFF.

The J gene is TRBJ2-3, the V gene TRBV7-6, with TRBD2 matching 9 bases. Losses at the gene ends were 1 base for V and 2 bases for J; bases not matched to a gene: 4. There are 16 residues in the CDR3. CDR1 is SGHVS, CDR2 FNYEAQ, per germline. The CDR3 DNA follows: TGTGCCAGCAGCTTAGGAGCGGGGGGTACCACAGATACGCAGTATTTT. It yields the protein CASSLGAGGTTDTQYF.

This chain connects TRBV11-3 to TRBJ2-7; TRBD1 matches at 7 bases. The CDR3 consists of 14 residues. Germline CDR1 reads SGHNT; CDR2 reads YENEEA. Trimming removed 2 bases from V and 7 bases from J; junction bases left unmatched: 8. CDR3 region: CASSLPPTGREQYF. In DNA, the CDR3 is TGTGCCAGCAGCTTACCCCCGACAGGGCGGGAGCAGTACTTC.